The 15 T cell receptor beta chains given below trace back to one sample, sequenced in a study. The repertoire was sequenced with immunoSEQ multiplex PCR; TCRdb's copy has only in-frame clones and lacks some. The sample has about 68,000 clones; 85% to 95% are singletons. Sequencing used PBMCs. The receptors originated from a man between 40 and 49 years old with rheumatoid arthritis.

The chain is built from TRBV7-9 and TRBJ1-1; 7 nucleotides match TRBD1. Looked up from germline, CDR1 is SEHNR and CDR2 is FQNEAQ (reference sequence). Germline trimming cut 5 bases from V and 2 bases from J; bases unmatched to any gene: 8. The CDR3 covers 15 residues. The CDR3 region has the DNA TGTGCCAGCAGCCCCAGGGGACAGTTAAACACTGAAGCTTTCTTT. It specifies CASSPRGQLNTEAFF.

This sequence joins TRBV27 and TRBJ1-6, with D hard to call. Looked up from germline, CDR1 is MNHEY and CDR2 is SMNVEV (reference sequence). The CDR3 spans 17 residues. With 6 bases removed from V and 0 bases from J, the gap between germline ends came to 15 bases. This CDR3 reads CASSLRHSSSYNSPLHF. The DNA of the CDR3 is TGTGCCAGCAGCCTCCGGCACTCGAGCTCCTATAATTCACCCCTCCACTTT.

The count of this clone is one. The chain has TRBV5-1 and TRBJ2-1; perhaps TRBD2 as D (5 bases). V lost 4 bases and J 8 bases, leaving 13 bases between the germline ends. From germline, CDR1 is SGHRS and CDR2 YFSETQ. The CDR3 has 13 residues. The CDR3 region is CASSPTYGDEQFF. Written as DNA, the CDR3 is TGCGCCAGCAGCCCGACCTACGGGGATGAGCAGTTCTTC.

This clone showed up just once. This chain connects TRBV24-1 to TRBJ2-1; no reliable D call. CDR3 size: 13 residues. The germline V gene encodes CDR1 KGHDR and CDR2 SFDVKD. The V end was cut by 5 bases, the J end by 8 bases, with 12 bases between. The CDR3 loop reads CATSAPLGYEQFF. DNA for the CDR3: TGTGCCACCAGTGCTCCCCTAGGGTATGAGCAGTTCTTC.

This rearrangement joins TRBV4-3 to TRBJ2-7; TRBD2 matches at 13 bases. The CDR3 length is 16 residues. V gave up 3 bases and J gave up 3 bases; unmatched junction bases: 5. Germline V gives CDR1 LGHNA, CDR2 YSLEER. CDR3 region: CASSQVGLAGVYEQYF. The DNA for the CDR3 is TGCGCCAGCAGCCAGGTAGGACTAGCGGGAGTCTACGAGCAGTACTTC.

The chain is built from TRBV5-6 and TRBJ1-2; no clear D. V was shortened by 4 bases and J by 4 bases, with 11 bases between the two germline ends. The germline V gene has CDR1 SGHDT and CDR2 YYEEEE. The CDR3 is made up of 13 amino acids. The CDR3 region is CASSLEGFYGYTF. CDR3 nucleotide sequence: TGTGCCAGCAGCCTGGAGGGATTCTATGGCTACACCTTC. The full variable domain, its missing parts supplied by reference TRBV5-6 and TRBJ1-2, is DAGVTQSPTHLIKTRGQQVTLRCSPKSGHDTVSWYQQALGQGPQFIFQYYEEEERQRGNFPDRFSGHQFPNYSSELNVNALLLGDSALYLCASSLEGFYGYTFGSGTRLTVV.

The chain links TRBV7-2 to TRBJ1-3; TRBD1 is a possible D gene (5 bases). The CDR3 runs 15 residues. Germline V CDR1 and CDR2: SGHTA, FQGNSA. Trimming shortened V by 7 bases and J by 0 bases, and 13 bases separated the two germline ends. The CDR3 DNA sequence: TGTGCCAGCACCCAACCAGGGAGCTCTGGAAACACCATATATTTT. Translated: CASTQPGSSGNTIYF.

The chain links TRBV18 to TRBJ2-5; no clear D gene. Germline values: CDR1 KGHSH, CDR2 LQKENI. Trimming took 0 bases from V and 1 from J, leaving 9 bases between them. This CDR3 contains 15 residues. CDR3 sequence: CASSPPLGIQETQYF. CDR3 nucleotides: TGTGCCAGCTCACCACCTCTGGGAATCCAAGAGACCCAGTACTTC.

The chain uses TRBV12-3 or TRBV12-4 and TRBJ2-1; D is unclear. V lost 4 bases to trimming and J lost 9 bases, with 7 bases between them. The CDR3 consists of 11 residues. In DNA form, the CDR3 reads TGTGCCAGCAGTTGGTTCTCTGAGCAGTTCTTC. It is translated as CASSWFSEQFF.

The chain joins TRBV30 to TRBJ1-1; D not resolved. The V end lost 0 bases, the J end lost 3 bases, and 14 bases lay between the germline ends. There are 15 residues in the CDR3. Per the germline V gene, CDR1 is GTSNPN and CDR2 is SVGIG (reference sequence). As DNA, the CDR3 is TGTGCCTGGAGTGTACGTGACACCACCTACACTGAAGCTTTCTTT. Encoded protein: CAWSVRDTTYTEAFF.

The chain is built from TRBV7-2 and TRBJ2-1; 9 nucleotides match TRBD2. V gave up 5 bases and J gave up 7 bases; unmatched junction bases: 12. Germline-derived CDR1 and CDR2 are SGHTA and FQGNSA. The length of the CDR3 is 16 residues. The CDR3 is CASSPYWASGANEQFF. As DNA, the CDR3 is TGTGCCAGCAGCCCATATTGGGCTAGCGGGGCAAATGAGCAGTTCTTC.

The CDR3 DNA follows: TGCGCCAGCAGCCAAACCGGGACATACACCGGGGAGCTGTTTTTT. Protein product: CASSQTGTYTGELFF. The rearrangement links TRBV5-1 to TRBJ2-2; D is possibly TRBD1 (6 bases). Looked up from germline, CDR1 is SGHRS and CDR2 is YFSETQ. The CDR3 sequence is 15 residues long. The V gene lost 4 bases and the J gene lost 3 bases, with 13 bases spanning the gap.

CDR3 DNA sequence: TGTGCCAGCAGCCTAAACAGGGGTGGAACCGGGGAGCTGTTTTTT. It encodes CASSLNRGGTGELFF. The V call is TRBV9, the J call TRBJ2-2; 7 nucleotides line up with TRBD1. The V gene end was trimmed by 4 bases and the J gene end by 5 bases; junction bases not matched to a gene: 8. In germline, CDR1 is SGDLS, CDR2 YYNGEE. The CDR3 loop spans 15 amino acids.

This clone was recorded only once. The J gene is TRBJ1-1, the V gene TRBV5-1, with 9 bases that match TRBD1. J gave up 5 bases and V 2 bases, and 7 bases lay outside the gene matches. This CDR3 spans 15 amino acids. Germline V lookup: CDR1 SGHRS, CDR2 YFSETQ. CDR3 nucleotide sequence: TGCGCCAGCAGCTTCTACAGGGGGCAGGGGACTGAAGCTTTCTTT. This gives the protein CASSFYRGQGTEAFF.

The V gene is TRBV27, the J gene TRBJ2-5, with D hard to call. The germline V gene encodes CDR1 MNHEY and CDR2 SMNVEV (reference sequence). The CDR3 loop spans 13 amino acids. With 6 bases removed from V and 5 bases from J, the gap between germline ends came to 13 bases. DNA for the CDR3: TGTGCCAGCAGCTACGTTCCTCGGGAGACCCAGTACTTC. Translating it yields CASSYVPRETQYF.